This is a list of T cell receptor beta chains from one sample in a study of vaccination effects on CD4 cells after COVID-19. For these TCRs, the target antigens are not known. Assay: immunoSEQ multiplex PCR; the TCRdb copy retains only in-frame clones and omits some. The sample records about 60,000 clones, 81% being singletons. The source was CD4+ T cells from PBMCs cultured with HCoV-229E spike peptides, collected before COVID-19 vaccination. These receptors came from a human donor who received a COVID-19 vaccine. Each CDR3 is given without its conserved first and last residue.

J: TRBJ2-3
V: TRBV3-1/TRBV3-2
CDR3: ASSLAGGRTDTQY

J: TRBJ1-4
V: TRBV28
CDR3: ASSPTWDRGGI

J: TRBJ1-2
V: TRBV7-9
CDR3: ASSPSGGGGGYT

J: TRBJ1-3
V: TRBV19
CDR3: ASSPGQAGNTIY

J: TRBJ2-3
V: TRBV7-9
CDR3: ASSPGTSGGAADTQY

J: TRBJ2-3
V: TRBV4-1
CDR3: ASSQLQISTDTQY

J: TRBJ1-1
V: TRBV27
CDR3: ASSLGARATEAF

J: TRBJ2-5
V: TRBV5-1
CDR3: ASSLFVQGQETQY

J: TRBJ1-6
V: TRBV7-3
CDR3: ASTIIVSYNSPLH

J: TRBJ1-1
V: TRBV29-1
CDR3: SVMVQGSNTEAF

J: TRBJ2-2
V: TRBV19
CDR3: ATARRGGAGELF

J: TRBJ1-1
V: TRBV12-3/TRBV12-4
CDR3: ASSLVSSTEAF

J: TRBJ1-2
V: TRBV5-6
CDR3: ASRWTGRYGYT

J: TRBJ1-3
V: TRBV7-9
CDR3: ASSLPQGRKGNTIY

J: TRBJ1-4
V: TRBV5-1
CDR3: ASSLRSHGTNEKLF

J: TRBJ1-1
V: TRBV10-3
CDR3: AISESVAEAF

J: TRBJ2-3
V: TRBV7-2
CDR3: ASSLEAGGRLSNTQY

J: TRBJ2-4
V: TRBV10-3
CDR3: AIGPSGGKNIQY

J: TRBJ2-3
V: TRBV3-1/TRBV3-2
CDR3: ASSREGLAGGGTDTQY

J: TRBJ1-2
V: TRBV2
CDR3: ASRGQGNGYT

J: TRBJ1-4
V: TRBV21-1
CDR3: ASSIWREPPTTNEKLF

J: TRBJ1-1
V: TRBV25-1
CDR3: ASSEYRAGKNTEAF

J: TRBJ2-2
V: TRBV9
CDR3: ASSVYRNSNTGELF

J: TRBJ2-3
V: TRBV5-1
CDR3: ASSLGSGQGTDTQY

J: TRBJ1-4
V: TRBV5-6
CDR3: ASSLIATNEKLF

J: TRBJ2-1
V: TRBV5-1
CDR3: ASSLALTSGGLVGWDSEQF

J: TRBJ2-6
V: TRBV6-6
CDR3: ATRGGSGANVLT

J: TRBJ1-5
V: TRBV5-1
CDR3: ASSPAMDGSNQPQH

J: TRBJ2-3
V: TRBV6-2/TRBV6-3
CDR3: ASSRPGSYTDTQY

J: TRBJ2-1
V: TRBV9
CDR3: ASSATGHEQF

J: TRBJ2-5
V: TRBV19
CDR3: ASSRGVTQY

J: TRBJ1-1
V: TRBV24-1
CDR3: ATRQGRGMNTEAF

J: TRBJ2-2
V: TRBV7-2
CDR3: ASSLGQPNTGELF

J: TRBJ2-3
V: TRBV10-1
CDR3: ASSGGAGNGRTDTQY

J: TRBJ2-1
V: TRBV18
CDR3: ASSLSGFSYNEQF

J: TRBJ1-4
V: TRBV11-2
CDR3: ASSLRGSANEKLF

J: TRBJ2-4
V: TRBV6-5
CDR3: ASSYSAGYNIQY

J: TRBJ1-1
V: TRBV3-1/TRBV3-2
CDR3: ASSQELNTEAF